This T cell receptor beta chain was captured by sequencing in a study of T cell clones after liver transplantation. Study-wide background: Liver transplant recipients had immunosuppression withdrawal attempted within 2 years. Graft-donor-reactive sequences were compared with third-party-reactive TCRbeta sequences from pre-transplant mixed lymphocyte reactions.

This clone was seen more than once but under ten times. The antigen remains undetermined. The sample contains more than one DNA sequence encoding this CDR3. Study-wide results and caveats: In two subjects, few donor cells limited the measurable donor-reactive repertoire. A larger donor-reactive than third-party decline suggested partial antigen-specific deletion.

Trimming cost V 5 bases and J 1 base, with 8 bases left between them. The CDR3 is 13 residues long. CDR1 KGHSH and CDR2 LQKENI come from the germline V gene. The repertoire was sequenced with immunoSEQ multiplex PCR; TCRdb's copy has only in-frame clones and lacks some. The table records around 76,000 clones, 75% to 85% of them present only once. V is TRBV18 and J is TRBJ1-1; no clear D gene. The source is a human patient who received a liver transplant. The T cells may partly be graft donor cells. The specimen comprised CD4+ T cells from blood, sampled 12 months after liver transplant. CDR3 in DNA: TGTGCCAGCTCAGGGCAGGCGAACACTGAAGCTTTCTTT. Translation: CASSGQANTEAFF.